Listed here are 26 T cell receptor beta chains from one sample, sequenced in a study of CD8+ T cells in alopecia areata. Extracted RNA was reverse transcribed into cDNA, the sequencing template. Method: immunoSEQ multiplex PCR; TCRdb's copy keeps in-frame clones and lacks some. The data show approximately 180,000 clones, around three fifths seen once. The sample consisted of CD4+ T cells sorted from blood, taken at week 0. All receptors come from a human donor with alopecia areata.

The chain recombines TRBV25-1 with TRBJ1-4, with D possibly being TRBD1 (5 bases). This CDR3 comprises 13 residues. V gave up 3 bases and J gave up 7 bases, with 9 bases separating them. CDR1 is MGHDK and CDR2 is SYGVNS in the germline V gene. In DNA form, the CDR3 reads TGTGCCAGCAGTGACAGGGTTGGTGAAAAACTGTTTTTT. This encodes CASSDRVGEKLFF.

This clone was observed a handful of times. The CDR3 coding sequence is TGCGCCAGCAGCTTGGACGGGACTAGCACAGATACGCAGTATTTT. It translates to CASSLDGTSTDTQYF. This rearrangement joins TRBV5-1 to TRBJ2-3; D possibly corresponds to TRBD2 (6 bases). V was trimmed by 0 bases and J by 0 bases, leaving 8 bases between them. The CDR3 spans 15 residues. CDR1 is SGHRS and CDR2 is YFSETQ in the germline V gene. The whole variable domain, remainder taken from reference TRBV5-1 and TRBJ2-3, is KAGVTQTPRYLIKTRGQQVTLSCSPISGHRSVSWYQQTPGQGLQFLFEYFSETQRNKGNFPGRFSGRQFSNSRSEMNVSTLELGDSALYLCASSLDGTSTDTQYFGPGTRLTVL.

The genes are TRBV6-1 and TRBJ2-6; D uncertain. The CDR3 length is 12 residues. Trimming left V 10 bases short and J 4 bases short, with 8 bases between. From germline, CDR1 is MNHNS and CDR2 SASEGT. The CDR3 nucleotides are TGTGCCACTTCTTGGGGGGCCAACGTCCTGACTTTC. Its protein is CATSWGANVLTF.

The sample holds one count of this clone. The rearrangement links TRBV5-1 to TRBJ2-2; D call uncertain. This CDR3 spans 14 amino acids. Germline V CDR1 and CDR2: SGHRS, YFSETQ. With 5 bases removed from V and 5 bases from J, the gap between germline ends came to 13 bases. DNA for the CDR3: TGCGCCAGCAGTAGGGCCCAGCAGACCGGGGAGCTGTTTTTT. Protein: CASSRAQQTGELFF.

CDR3 in amino acids: CASSKYGQGASYEQYF. The CDR3 DNA follows: TGTGCCAGTAGTAAGTACGGACAGGGGGCGTCCTACGAGCAGTACTTC. The genes are TRBV19 and TRBJ2-7, with TRBD1 identical over 11 bases. The germline V gene encodes CDR1 LNHDA and CDR2 SQIVND (reference sequence). V lost 4 bases to trimming and J lost 1 base; unmatched junction nucleotides: 6. This CDR3 contains 16 residues.

The rearrangement joins TRBV6-5 to TRBJ2-5; TRBD1 matches at 7 bases. CDR3 length: 15 amino acids. With 6 bases clipped from V and 7 bases from J, the junction kept 14 bases outside the gene matches. Germline lookup yields CDR1 MNHEY and CDR2 SVGAGI. The chain's CDR3 is CASSSLGQASRTQYF. DNA for the CDR3: TGTGCCAGCAGCTCTCTCGGACAGGCCTCCCGGACCCAGTACTTC.

This clone showed up just once. J is TRBJ2-3 and V is TRBV15; no definite D call. Germline CDR1 LNHNV, CDR2 YYDKDF (reference sequence). V lost 0 bases, J lost 0 bases, and 4 bases lay in between. The CDR3 sequence is 14 residues long. This CDR3 is CATSRDLSTDTQYF. The CDR3 coding sequence is TGTGCCACCAGCAGAGATCTCAGCACAGATACGCAGTATTTT.

The V call is TRBV13, the J call TRBJ1-5; 12 bases are shared with TRBD1. The junction had 2 bases not matched to a gene; V was cut back by 4 bases and J by 10 bases. Germline V lookup: CDR1 PRHDT, CDR2 FYEKMQ (reference sequence). The CDR3 length is 13 residues. The CDR3 DNA reads as TGTGCCAGCAGCTGGGACAGGGGGCAACCCCAGCATTTT. Residues: CASSWDRGQPQHF.

This clone was seen more than once but under ten times. The chain carries TRBV23-1 and TRBJ1-5; D may be TRBD1 (5 bases). TRBV23-1 is noted as an ORF with a role that remains uncertain. CDR3 length equals 15 residues. The V end lost 4 bases, the J end lost 11 bases, and 21 bases lay between the germline ends. This CDR3 reads CASSRNEGEENAQHF. CDR3 sequence (DNA): TGCGCCAGCAGTCGAAATGAAGGGGAAGAGAATGCCCAGCATTTT.

V and J are TRBV25-1 and TRBJ1-6; no clear D. V gave up 2 bases and J gave up 9 bases, with 11 bases separating them. This CDR3 contains 14 residues. Germline CDR1 reads MGHDK; CDR2 reads SYGVNS. This CDR3 reads CASSELPRSSPLHF. DNA of the CDR3: TGTGCCAGCAGTGAACTCCCGAGGAGTTCACCCCTCCACTTT.

This clone has a single count. Germline is not matched at one junction end, which may reflect a read error. This rearrangement joins TRBV6-1 to TRBJ2-2, with 9 bases identical to TRBD1. The CDR3 sequence is 15 residues long. Germline lookup yields CDR1 MNHNS and CDR2 SASEGT. This CDR3 is CAISGTGRDTGELFF. The CDR3 coding sequence is TGTGCCATCAGTGGGACAGGGAGGGACACCGGGGAGCTGTTTTTT.

The chain couples TRBV6-5 to TRBJ2-7, with 7 bases lining up with TRBD1. The V gene's germline CDR1 is MNHEY and CDR2 SVGAGI. Losses at the gene ends were 6 bases for V and 3 bases for J; bases not matched to a gene: 5. The CDR3 runs to 13 residues. CDR3 bases: TGTGCCAGCAGCCCAGGGGGTCACTACGAGCAGTACTTC. This gives the protein CASSPGGHYEQYF.

The rearrangement links TRBV30 to TRBJ2-5; D gene unclear. Germline V lookup: CDR1 GTSNPN, CDR2 SVGIG (reference sequence). Trimming left V 3 bases short and J 1 base short, with 12 bases between. CDR3 length: 14 amino acids. The chain's CDR3 is CAWRVARLQETQYF. The CDR3 DNA is TGTGCCTGGAGAGTGGCCAGACTCCAAGAGACCCAGTACTTC.

This clone appeared a few times. The chain joins TRBV15 to TRBJ2-3, with TRBD1 matching over 10 bases. V trimming: 5 bases; J trimming: 8 bases; junction bases outside the gene matches: 13. Germline V lookup: CDR1 LNHNV, CDR2 YYDKDF (reference sequence). The CDR3 runs to 16 residues. CDR3 sequence (DNA): TGTGCCACCAGCCTGAGCGGACAGGGGGTCAGTGCTACGCAGTATTTT. This codes for CATSLSGQGVSATQYF.

The V and J genes are TRBV1 and TRBJ1-1. TRBV1 is termed a pseudogene. There are 15 residues in the CDR3. CDR3 sequence reads: CTSSHEKTVNTEAFF. In DNA, the CDR3 is TGCACCAGCAGCCATGAGAAGACTGTGAACACTGAAGCTTTCTTT.

CDR3 protein: CASSPSLGFRAEGYTF. The CDR3 DNA follows: TGTGCCAGCTCACCATCGCTTGGATTCAGGGCGGAAGGCTACACCTTC. J is TRBJ1-2 and V is TRBV18; D is possibly TRBD1 (5 bases). CDR3 length equals 16 residues. Germline V lookup: CDR1 KGHSH, CDR2 LQKENI. Between the trimmed V and J ends, which lost 2 bases and 8 bases, there was a span of 21 bases.

V usage is TRBV5-6 and J usage is TRBJ2-3; TRBD2 aligns across 9 bases. Germline-derived CDR1 and CDR2 are SGHDT and YYEEEE. V shed 6 bases, J shed 2 bases, and the junction held 7 bases outside the gene matches. CDR3 length: 15 amino acids. The CDR3 reads CASTPGLAFTDTQYF. The CDR3 DNA sequence: TGTGCCAGCACGCCGGGACTAGCATTCACAGATACGCAGTATTTT.

This rearrangement joins TRBV6-1 to TRBJ2-1; 12 nucleotides match TRBD1. CDR1 is MNHNS and CDR2 is SASEGT in the germline V gene. This CDR3 comprises 14 residues. The V gene end was trimmed by 8 bases and the J gene end by 8 bases; junction bases not matched to a gene: 7. The CDR3 loop reads CASRPGQGADEQFF. As DNA, the CDR3 is TGTGCCAGCCGACCGGGACAGGGGGCTGATGAGCAGTTCTTC.

Here the CDR3 DNA reads TGCGCCAGCAGCTTGAAAGGACCAAGCCAAGAGACCCAGTACTTC. Protein: CASSLKGPSQETQYF. This chain joins TRBV5-1 and TRBJ2-5; D gene ambiguous. The germline V gene has CDR1 SGHRS and CDR2 YFSETQ. This CDR3 has 15 residues. Trimming pared 1 base from V and 1 base from J, leaving 11 bases between.

This clone was picked up a small number of times. CDR3 DNA: TGTGCCAGCAGCCAAGGCCGGGGACGCGGCACCGGGGAGCTGTTTTTT. Translation: CASSQGRGRGTGELFF. The rearrangement uses TRBV7-8 and TRBJ2-2, with D perhaps matching TRBD1 or TRBD2 (5 bases each). The CDR3 sequence is 16 residues long. Germline CDR1 and CDR2: SGHVS and FQNEAQ. Deletions cut 5 bases from V and 4 bases from J, with 17 bases between.

The chain combines TRBV11-2 with TRBJ1-1; D is uncertain. V lost 2 bases, J lost 3 bases, and 10 bases lay in between. The CDR3 runs 14 residues. The germline gives CDR1 SGHAT, CDR2 FQNNGV. The CDR3 sequence is CASSLFVRDTEAFF. As DNA, the CDR3 is TGTGCCAGCAGCTTATTTGTAAGAGACACTGAAGCTTTCTTT. The full variable domain, in which reference TRBV11-2 and TRBJ1-1 provide the parts outside the CDR3, is EAGVAQSPRYKIIEKRQSVAFWCNPISGHATLYWYQQILGQGPKLLIQFQNNGVVDDSQLPKDRFSAERLKGVDSTLKIQPAKLEDSAVYLCASSLFVRDTEAFFGQGTRLTVV.

The chain uses TRBV9 and TRBJ1-2; 8 nucleotides line up with TRBD1. Germline-derived CDR1 and CDR2 are SGDLS and YYNGEE. CDR3 length equals 14 residues. V lost 6 bases, J lost 2 bases, and 6 bases stayed unmatched. The CDR3 DNA sequence: TGTGCCAGCAACCGACAGGGGCCAAACTATGGCTACACCTTC. Amino acid sequence: CASNRQGPNYGYTF.

V gene TRBV30 combines with J gene TRBJ2-7; a possible D gene is TRBD1 (6 bases). Deletions cut 5 bases from V and 2 bases from J, with 10 bases between. Germline lookup yields CDR1 GTSNPN and CDR2 SVGIG (reference sequence). CDR3 size: 12 residues. CDR3 in amino acids: CAWGGRTYEQYF. The DNA of the CDR3 is TGTGCCTGGGGGGGCAGGACCTACGAGCAGTACTTC.

V and J are TRBV27 and TRBJ1-1, with a tentative D call TRBD1 (6 bases). The CDR3 covers 13 residues. In germline, CDR1 is MNHEY, CDR2 SMNVEV (reference sequence). V lost 8 bases and J lost 0, with 10 bases in between. The CDR3 DNA follows: TGTGCCAGCTGGGACACATTGAACACTGAAGCTTTCTTT. As protein: CASWDTLNTEAFF.

This clone was detected a few times. V usage is TRBV25-1 and J usage is TRBJ2-6, with unresolved D. Germline-derived CDR1 and CDR2 are MGHDK and SYGVNS. This CDR3 contains 14 residues. The ends were cut back, 6 bases at V and 2 bases at J, with 8 bases in the middle. The CDR3 protein is CASRGDTGANVLTF. CDR3 nucleotides: TGTGCCAGCAGAGGAGATACTGGGGCCAACGTCCTGACTTTC.

This clone was observed a single time. The CDR3 DNA follows: TGTGCCAGCAGCCGAAACTTGGGCTATGGCTACACCTTC. Amino acid sequence: CASSRNLGYGYTF. This sequence joins TRBV14 and TRBJ1-2; D not certain. From germline, CDR1 is SGHDN and CDR2 FVKESK. V lost 4 bases, J lost 4 bases, and 10 bases lay in between. The CDR3 is 13 residues long.